Below are 11 T cell receptor beta chains sequenced from a single sample in a study of blood T cell repertoires in COVID-19. Repertoires were generated with immunoSEQ multiplex PCR, while TCRdb's copy carries only in-frame clones and drops some. The sample has about 200,000 clones; approximately 80% are singletons. The sample comprised peripheral blood. All receptors come from a human donor with acute or convalescent COVID-19. The donor label of this sample is uncertain.

This chain's CDR3 is CASSEGDRRPGNSPLHF. The CDR3 coding sequence is TGTGCCAGCAGTGAAGGGGACAGGCGCCCGGGTAATTCACCCCTCCACTTT. V gene TRBV2 combines with J gene TRBJ1-6, with TRBD1 matching over 8 bases. The germline V gene has CDR1 SNHLY and CDR2 FYNNEI. CDR3 size: 17 residues. The junction had 8 bases not matched to a gene; V was cut back by 1 base and J by 6 bases.

The rearrangement uses TRBV19 and TRBJ1-2; D ambiguous. The CDR3 is 16 residues long. The V and J ends lost 1 base and 2 bases respectively, with 14 bases between them. CDR1 is LNHDA, CDR2 SQIVND, per germline (reference sequence). As DNA, the CDR3 is TGTGCCAGTAGTATAGCCGCGGGGAGGGCAAACTATGGCTACACCTTC. It codes for CASSIAAGRANYGYTF. Based on the CDR3 plus reference TRBV19 and TRBJ1-2, the full variable domain is DGGITQSPKYLFRKEGQNVTLSCEQNLNHDAMYWYRQDPGQGLRLIYYSQIVNDFQKGDIAEGYSVSREKKESFPLTVTSAQKNPTAFYLCASSIAAGRANYGYTFGSGTRLTVV.

In its sample, this clone was seen a few times. V and J are TRBV6-5 and TRBJ1-3; a possible D gene is TRBD1 (5 bases). Trimming cost V 0 bases and J 5 bases, with 14 bases left between them. CDR3 length equals 16 residues. CDR1 and CDR2 (germline): MNHEY, SVGAGI. CDR3 sequence (DNA): TGTGCCAGCAGTTACTCCTTGCAGGGAGGTAGAAACACCATATATTTT. It specifies CASSYSLQGGRNTIYF.

The chain employs TRBV7-2 and TRBJ1-2; D might be TRBD1 (5 bases). The germline V gene encodes CDR1 SGHTA and CDR2 FQGNSA. V lost 6 bases to trimming and J lost 5 bases, with 16 bases between them. There are 14 residues in the CDR3. Here the CDR3 reads CASRPAGGDYGYTF. CDR3 DNA: TGTGCCAGCAGGCCAGCCGGGGGTGATTATGGCTACACCTTC.

This chain connects TRBV13 to TRBJ2-5; TRBD1 aligns across 9 bases. This CDR3 region has 15 residues. V shed 5 bases and J 7 bases; nucleotides not matched to a gene: 11. Germline V gene data show CDR1 as PRHDT and CDR2 as FYEKMQ (reference sequence). CDR3 DNA sequence: TGTGCCAGCAGCGCCCCCGGGACAGGGATCGGGACCCAGTACTTC. Translation gives CASSAPGTGIGTQYF.

This clone turned up a few times. At the DNA level, this CDR3 is encoded by other sequences in the same sample as well. CDR3 residues: CASRQGMNTEAFF. CDR3 bases: TGTGCCAGCAGGCAGGGCATGAACACTGAAGCTTTCTTT. V gene TRBV6-5 combines with J gene TRBJ1-1, with D tentatively TRBD1 (5 bases). V gave up 6 bases and J gave up 0 bases, with 8 bases separating them. Looked up from germline, CDR1 is MNHEY and CDR2 is SVGAGI. The CDR3 is 13 amino acids.

The rearrangement uses TRBV7-9 and TRBJ2-1; TRBD2 aligns across 8 bases. Germline assignment: CDR1 SEHNR and CDR2 FQNEAQ (reference sequence). CDR3 size: 17 residues. After removal of 4 bases from V and 2 bases from J, the junction contained 10 bases not matched to a gene. CDR3 protein: CASSSGKRETAYNEQFF. The DNA for the CDR3 is TGTGCCAGCAGCTCGGGGAAGCGGGAGACCGCCTACAATGAGCAGTTCTTC.

DNA of the CDR3: TGCAGTGCTAGTTCCTCTCTGACTAGCCTCCTGAGGGGCGAGACCCAGTACTTC. Translation: CSASSSLTSLLRGETQYF. The chain employs TRBV20-1 and TRBJ2-5; 7 bases line up with TRBD2. CDR1 DFQATT and CDR2 SNEGSKA come from the germline V gene (reference sequence). The CDR3 loop spans 18 amino acids. V lost 3 bases to trimming and J lost 5 bases; unmatched junction nucleotides: 21.

V is TRBV30 and J is TRBJ1-5; D possibly corresponds to TRBD1 (6 bases). CDR1 is GTSNPN, CDR2 SVGIG, per germline (reference sequence). V was pared by 2 bases and J by 2 bases, with 10 bases between. The CDR3 totals 14 residues. The CDR3 DNA sequence: TGTGCCTGGAGTCAGGGGTTGGGCAATCAGCCCCAGCATTTT. This encodes CAWSQGLGNQPQHF. The entire variable domain, with the rest obtained from reference TRBV30 and TRBJ1-5, is as follows: SQTIHQWPATLVQPVGSPLSLECTVEGTSNPNLYWYRQAAGRGLQLLFYSVGIGQISSEVPQNLSASRPQDRQFILSSKKLLLSDSGFYLCAWSQGLGNQPQHFGDGTRLSIL.

V gene TRBV5-1 combines with J gene TRBJ2-2; 7 bases fit TRBD2. The V gene end was trimmed by 3 bases and the J gene end by 5 bases; junction bases not matched to a gene: 10. Germline lookup yields CDR1 SGHRS and CDR2 YFSETQ. The CDR3 covers 16 residues. The chain's CDR3 is CASSSSRLGGTGELFF. CDR3 sequence (DNA): TGCGCCAGCAGCTCCAGTCGGTTGGGGGGGACCGGGGAGCTGTTTTTT. Combining the CDR3 with reference TRBV5-1 and TRBJ2-2 gives the whole variable domain KAGVTQTPRYLIKTRGQQVTLSCSPISGHRSVSWYQQTPGQGLQFLFEYFSETQRNKGNFPGRFSGRQFSNSRSEMNVSTLELGDSALYLCASSSSRLGGTGELFFGEGSRLTVL.

A word on this clone: This sample includes further DNA sequences coding for the same CDR3. The chain recombines TRBV7-9 with TRBJ2-6, with 8 nucleotides matching TRBD1. CDR1 and CDR2 (germline): SEHNR, FQNEAQ (reference sequence). V dropped 3 bases and J dropped 4; count of bases not matched to a gene: 5. The CDR3 loop spans 16 amino acids. CDR3 coding DNA: TGTGCCAGCAGCTTCGGACAGGGAACCGGGGCCAACGTCCTGACTTTC. Translated: CASSFGQGTGANVLTF.